This T cell receptor beta chain was sequenced in a study of OX40 agonist ivuxolimab in advanced cancers. General notes on the study: The costimulatory receptor OX40 (CD134) was targeted by ivuxolimab, a fully human IgG2 agonistic monoclonal antibody. Patients were allowed to have had prior anti-PD-1, anti-PD-L1 or anti-CTLA-4 therapy, and approximately 40% of the dose-escalation patients had previously received checkpoint inhibitors. Partial responses occurred in three dose-escalation patients, of whom one had hepatocellular carcinoma and two had cutaneous melanoma. The paper reports the monotherapy dose-escalation portion (N of about 56 patients) of the phase I ivuxolimab trial. Among the 50 to 55 dose-escalation patients, about 20 had hepatocellular carcinoma, approximately 15 melanoma, 9 renal cell carcinoma and 9 head and neck cancer. A male proportion of around 80% and a mean age of approximately 55 years, ranging from roughly 23 to 79, were recorded for the dose-escalation cohort. The point of sequencing TCRbeta in the periphery was to test whether ivuxolimab changed TCR sequence diversity and drove clonal T-cell expansion. Intravenous ivuxolimab was administered to patients every 2 weeks at six dose levels: 0.01, 0.1, 0.3, 1.5, 3 and 10 mg/kg.

A word on this clone: Its specific antigen is unknown. Per-base quality was not reported, and no clone a single base away is much larger than it.

What the authors observed across the whole study: At doses from 0.1 to 3.0 mg/kg, clonal expansion was seen in both CD4+ and CD8+ blood T cells between baseline and week 6. After ivuxolimab, CD8+ T cells had more expanded clones than CD4+ T cells on average. In partial responders in the 0.1-3.0 mg/kg groups, normalized peripheral clonal expansion was found to be among the lowest, especially among CD8+ T cells. The antigen specificity of the peripheral T cells that underwent clonal expansion was not determined. Low levels of normalized T-cell clonal expansion were also shown by some nonresponding patients.

Including cysteine and phenylalanine, the CDR3 has 15 amino acids. Only the CDR3 portion is preserved as DNA: 45 bases, with reading frame beginning at the first base. CDR1 and CDR2, per the germline V gene (reference sequence), are SGHNT and YYREEE. Germline trimming: 3 bases from V, 5 bases from J; junction bases outside gene matches: 8. Patients with autoimmune disease history or receiving systemic immunosuppression were excluded from the trial. In every dose cohort, peripheral blood was drawn for TCR sequencing at baseline, cycle 4 day 1, and cycle 7 day 1. The samples were drawn from a first-in-human, open-label, multicenter phase I dose-escalation trial of ivuxolimab. Adults with locally advanced or metastatic melanoma, renal cell, hepatocellular, or head and neck squamous cell carcinoma were enrolled in the trial. Before TCR sequencing, CD4+ T cells and CD8+ T cells were sorted from peripheral blood as separate populations.

Genomic DNA was isolated from the sorted cells so that the TCRbeta CDR3 region could be sequenced. The immunoSEQ Assay was used to sequence the TCRbeta CDR3 regions. Not all clones reach the TCRdb copy of this immuneACCESS table, which keeps in-frame sequences only. Checked studies attribute under half of the gap to unresolved V genes and leave the rest unexplained. The sample data list around 53,000 clones, and 85% of these were observed just once. Clones ranked in the top ten supply about a fifth of the sample. The starting material was CD4+ or CD8+ T cells sorted from blood, obtained in a trial of the OX40 agonist ivuxolimab. The source of this sequence is an adult with an advanced solid tumor such as melanoma, head and neck, liver or kidney cancer. The chain employs TRBV5-4 and TRBJ2-3; 8 bases in between match TRBD2. The nucleotide sequence is given as TGTGCCAGCAGCTATGCCGGCGGGGGGTTAGATACGCAGTATTTT. It translates as CASSYAGGGLDTQYF.